A selection of T cell receptor beta chains follows, all from one sample in a study of cytomegalovirus exposure and HLA in healthy donors. The data were produced by immunoSEQ multiplex PCR, yet TCRdb's version contains in-frame clones alone and is incomplete. The table includes approximately 180,000 clones, about 80% detected once. The sequenced material came from PBMCs. These receptors originate from a man aged 25-40 years in good health and CMV-seropositive. CDR3s include the opening cysteine and the closing phenylalanine or tryptophan. D genes are given only for firm matches. A clone size is listed for some rows: how often the clone was seen (once, few, many), or a class if it is expanded.

abundance	d_gene	v_gene	j_gene	CDR3aa
NA	NA	TRBV27	TRBJ1-2	CASSSDGDYGYTF
NA	TRBD2	TRBV6-5	TRBJ2-1	CASSYRASGNQGEQFF
NA	NA	TRBV28	TRBJ1-4	CASSLTGTNEKLFF
NA	NA	TRBV4-3	TRBJ2-7	CASSQAPNRAGSYEQYF
NA	NA	TRBV6-1	TRBJ1-3	CASGQTSQDTIYF
NA	NA	TRBV5-1	TRBJ2-6	CASSLVVPSGANVLTF
few	TRBD1	TRBV5-1	TRBJ1-4	CASSPRDRGPSNEKLFF
NA	TRBD1	TRBV18	TRBJ2-7	CASSSPDRGSYEQYF
NA	TRBD1	TRBV4-3	TRBJ1-4	CASSHPGQGNEKLFF
NA	TRBD2	TRBV7-9	TRBJ2-7	CASSPVERGYYEQYF
NA	TRBD2	TRBV9	TRBJ2-7	CASSVGGGTYEQYF
NA	NA	TRBV15	TRBJ2-7	CATTRQTSYEQYF
few	TRBD2	TRBV6-6	TRBJ2-3	CASSYLAGGRGDTQYF
few	NA	TRBV5-4	TRBJ1-5	CASSTGGNQPQHF
NA	TRBD2	TRBV5-1	TRBJ2-1	CASSFNPSGRRIYEQFF
NA	NA	TRBV6-5	TRBJ1-4	CASRPPGVREKLFF
NA	NA	TRBV4-2	TRBJ1-2	CASSQRNHGYTF
NA	TRBD2	TRBV19	TRBJ2-5	CASSRTSPKETQYF
few	NA	TRBV9	TRBJ2-7	CASSPGVSYEQYF
NA	NA	TRBV21-1	TRBJ2-1	CARRQENGDEQFF
NA	NA	TRBV4-1	TRBJ1-2	CASSQDADNYGYTF
NA	TRBD2	TRBV25-1	NA	CASSETSGATSYEQYF
NA	NA	TRBV6-5	TRBJ1-4	CASSYGQSREKLFF
NA	TRBD2	TRBV15	NA	CATSRDKAGTYEQYF
NA	TRBD2	TRBV28	TRBJ2-7	CASSRAGGRSYEQYF
NA	TRBD2	TRBV4-3	TRBJ2-6	CASSQEPVSGGASGANVLTF
NA	TRBD1	TRBV30	TRBJ1-1	CAWSRGTGKPYTEAFF
NA	NA	TRBV7-9	TRBJ2-3	CASSVTRVADTQYF
NA	NA	TRBV7-3	TRBJ2-3	CASSLMAASTDTQYF
NA	TRBD1	TRBV6-1	TRBJ1-1	CASSEAAPGRGQTEAFF
few	NA	TRBV5-1	TRBJ2-1	CASSLEPSTRDGYNEQFF
once	TRBD1	TRBV27	TRBJ1-5	CASSSGQGAAQHF
NA	TRBD2	TRBV19	TRBJ2-2	CATRGKRGGSGELFF
few	TRBD1	TRBV5-5	TRBJ2-6	CASSSTGQGKSGANVLTF
once	TRBD1	TRBV27	TRBJ1-2	CASSLYAGGSYGYTF
few	NA	TRBV11-1	TRBJ2-5	CASSLSRAGQTQYF
NA	NA	TRBV5-4	TRBJ2-1	CASTNSWGVSNEQFF
NA	TRBD1	TRBV25-1	TRBJ1-4	CASSGDSRLTNEKLFF
NA	TRBD1	TRBV4-1	TRBJ1-5	CASSPGGPNQPQHF
NA	TRBD2	TRBV4-1	TRBJ2-1	CASSHPGLAGYNEQFF
NA	TRBD1	TRBV9	TRBJ1-2	CASSPGTDYGYTF
once	TRBD2	TRBV2	TRBJ2-1	CASTGLVSLDMTEFF
NA	TRBD1	TRBV5-1	TRBJ1-1	CASTDRGRTEAFF
NA	TRBD2	TRBV11-2	TRBJ2-7	CASSLGGGVEQYF
few	NA	TRBV6-5	TRBJ1-1	CASSPRGWDTEAFF
once	TRBD1	TRBV12-5	TRBJ1-6	CASGSTPGQPNSPLHF
once	NA	TRBV29-1	TRBJ2-3	CSNRDFRCTDTQYF
NA	TRBD1	TRBV19	TRBJ1-2	CASSTLTGNYGYTF
NA	NA	TRBV9	TRBJ2-3	CASSVSSAGASTDTQYF
NA	NA	TRBV7-2	TRBJ2-3	CASSRSAAGANTDTQYF
NA	NA	TRBV4-2	TRBJ2-3	CASSQDPGETDTQYF
NA	NA	TRBV29-1	TRBJ1-1	CSVEAGQTTEAFF
NA	TRBD1	TRBV30	TRBJ2-4	CAWSTGVGENIQYF